A selection of T cell receptor beta chains follows, all from one sample in a study of shared clonotypes between healthy human individuals. The repertoire was sequenced with immunoSEQ multiplex PCR; TCRdb's copy has only in-frame clones and lacks some. This table holds some 2,000,000 clones, 90% to 97% found once. Sequenced: naive CD4+ T cells sorted from blood. The source of these receptors is a man in his late teens or twenties in good health. Both conserved end residues are part of each CDR3. The order of the fields is V gene, J gene, D gene, clone size, CDR3 DNA, CDR3 protein. A D gene is named only where the DNA matches it firmly. Clone sizes are given selectively: once, few, many, or a class where the clone is expanded.

V: TRBV6-5; J: TRBJ2-7; D: TRBD1; size: once; DNA: TGTGCCAGCAGCCATCAGGACAGGACCTCCTACGAGCAGTACTTC; CDR3: CASSHQDRTSYEQYF
V: TRBV10-3; J: TRBJ2-7; D: -; size: -; DNA: TGTGCCATCAGTGTCGACGGCTACGAGCAGTACTTC; CDR3: CAISVDGYEQYF
V: TRBV6-5; J: TRBJ1-2; D: -; size: -; DNA: TGTGCCAGCAGTTACGGGACTAACTATGGCTACACCTTC; CDR3: CASSYGTNYGYTF
V: TRBV5-5; J: TRBJ2-7; D: -; size: once; DNA: TGTGCCAGCAGCCCAAACACGTACTACTCCTACGAGCAGTACTTC; CDR3: CASSPNTYYSYEQYF
V: TRBV18; J: TRBJ2-7; D: TRBD1; size: -; DNA: TGTGCCAGCTCGGCCCGCGGGCAGGGGGAGTACGAGCAGTACTTC; CDR3: CASSARGQGEYEQYF
V: TRBV7-2; J: TRBJ2-7; D: -; size: -; DNA: TGTGCCAGCAGCCGCGGGGCACAATACGAGCAGTACTTC; CDR3: CASSRGAQYEQYF
V: TRBV27; J: TRBJ1-6; D: -; size: -; DNA: TGTGCCAGCAGTTTATCTCCAGGGGCGAATAATTCACCCCTCCACTTT; CDR3: CASSLSPGANNSPLHF
V: TRBV6-6; J: TRBJ2-5; D: -; size: -; DNA: TGTGCCAGCAGTTACTCCGGGGAGACCCAGTACTTC; CDR3: CASSYSGETQYF
V: TRBV11-2; J: TRBJ2-5; D: -; size: -; DNA: TGTGCCAGCAGCTTAGAAGGCCAGGACCAAGAGACCCAGTACTTC; CDR3: CASSLEGQDQETQYF
V: TRBV28; J: TRBJ2-7; D: -; size: -; DNA: TGTGCCAGCAGTACCCCGGTCCTTAGTTCCTACGAGCAGTACTTC; CDR3: CASSTPVLSSYEQYF
V: TRBV30; J: TRBJ2-5; D: TRBD1; size: -; DNA: TGTGCCTGGAGTGTAGGGACAGGGGGCAGGGAGACCCAGTACTTC; CDR3: CAWSVGTGGRETQYF
V: TRBV5-1; J: TRBJ2-7; D: TRBD2; size: -; DNA: TGCGCCAGCAGCTTGGACCTAGCGGGGAACCTGAATATATACTACGAGCAGTACTTC; CDR3: CASSLDLAGNLNIYYEQYF
V: TRBV7-8; J: TRBJ2-3; D: -; size: -; DNA: TGTGCCAGCAGCTTAGTCAGGGTGCGGGCAGATACGCAGTATTTT; CDR3: CASSLVRVRADTQYF
V: TRBV6-1; J: TRBJ2-7; D: -; size: -; DNA: TGTGCCGCAACCCGGGGAGACGAGCAGTACTTC; CDR3: CAATRGDEQYF
V: TRBV2; J: TRBJ2-1; D: TRBD1; size: -; DNA: TGTGCCAGCAATGTAGACAGGGGAGAGTTCTTC; CDR3: CASNVDRGEFF
V: TRBV6-6; J: TRBJ2-1; D: -; size: -; DNA: TGTGCCAGCAGTTACGGACAGAGTTATGAGCAGTTCTTC; CDR3: CASSYGQSYEQFF
V: TRBV5-6; J: TRBJ2-3; D: -; size: -; DNA: TGTGCCAGCAGCTATTACGACAGGAGGACACACTTTACGCAGTATTTT; CDR3: CASSYYDRRTHFTQYF
V: TRBV21-1; J: TRBJ1-5; D: -; size: -; DNA: TGTGCCAGCAGCGGTGACAGGGTTCCCAATCAGCCCCAGCATTTT; CDR3: CASSGDRVPNQPQHF
V: TRBV6-5; J: TRBJ2-7; D: TRBD1; size: -; DNA: TGTGCCAGCAGTTACCCGTCCACAGGGGTCGGCGAGCAGTACTTC; CDR3: CASSYPSTGVGEQYF
V: TRBV5-1; J: TRBJ1-5; D: -; size: -; DNA: TGCGCCAGCAGCTTGGCCGGGAGGGTGAATCAGCCCCAGCATTTT; CDR3: CASSLAGRVNQPQHF
V: TRBV10-3; J: TRBJ2-1; D: TRBD2; size: -; DNA: TGTGCCATCCATAGCGGGGGGGCCGTTGAGCAGTTCTTC; CDR3: CAIHSGGAVEQFF
V: TRBV19; J: TRBJ2-6; D: -; size: -; DNA: TGTGCCAGTAGTATACCTCAGCCTGGGGCCAACGTCCTGACTTTC; CDR3: CASSIPQPGANVLTF
V: TRBV2; J: TRBJ1-1; D: -; size: -; DNA: TGTGCCAGCAGTGAAACAAGTATAGGCACTGAAGCTTTCTTT; CDR3: CASSETSIGTEAFF
V: TRBV19; J: TRBJ1-6; D: -; size: -; DNA: TGTGCCAGTAGTGCTACAGGGAATTCACCCCTCCACTTT; CDR3: CASSATGNSPLHF
V: TRBV4-3; J: TRBJ1-2; D: -; size: -; DNA: TGCGCCAGCAGCCAAGACGGCAACTATGGCTACACCTTC; CDR3: CASSQDGNYGYTF
V: TRBV6-4; J: TRBJ2-7; D: -; size: -; DNA: TGTGCCACGCCGGCCTACGAGCAGTACTTC; CDR3: CATPAYEQYF
V: TRBV4-1; J: TRBJ1-3; D: TRBD1; size: -; DNA: TGCGCCAGCAGCCCCGCGGACAGGGCCTCTGGAAACACCATATATTTT; CDR3: CASSPADRASGNTIYF
V: TRBV2; J: TRBJ1-3; D: -; size: -; DNA: TGTGCCAGCAGTGATCCCGGGACAAGGATTGGGGACACCATATATTTT; CDR3: CASSDPGTRIGDTIYF
V: TRBV18; J: TRBJ1-3; D: -; size: -; DNA: TGTGCCAGCTCACCACCGTCCAGACTCTCTGGAAACACCATATATTTT; CDR3: CASSPPSRLSGNTIYF
V: TRBV30; J: TRBJ1-6; D: -; size: once; DNA: TGTGCCTGGAGTGTAACAGGCCTCAAATTGGGACCCCTCCACTTT; CDR3: CAWSVTGLKLGPLHF
V: TRBV6-5; J: TRBJ2-6; D: -; size: -; DNA: TGTGCCAGCAGTCCCCGGACGCATGGGGCCAACGTCCTGACTTTC; CDR3: CASSPRTHGANVLTF
V: TRBV29-1; J: TRBJ2-6; D: -; size: once; DNA: TGCAGCGTTGCGACCTCTGGGGCCAACGTCCTGACTTTC; CDR3: CSVATSGANVLTF
V: TRBV4-1; J: TRBJ1-5; D: -; size: -; DNA: TGCGCCAGCAGCCAAGCGGACAGACTCAATCAGCCCCAGCATTTT; CDR3: CASSQADRLNQPQHF
V: TRBV5-6; J: TRBJ1-5; D: -; size: once; DNA: TGTGCCAGCAGCTTGGGGCCTCCTGAGTTCGTCAATCAGCCCCAGCATTTT; CDR3: CASSLGPPEFVNQPQHF
V: TRBV5-4; J: TRBJ2-3; D: TRBD2; size: -; DNA: TGTGCCAGCAGCCCACAGCGGGGGCCGACGCGCTCTAGCACAGATACGCAGTATTTT; CDR3: CASSPQRGPTRSSTDTQYF
V: TRBV11-2; J: TRBJ2-5; D: TRBD2; size: -; DNA: TGTGCCAGCAGCTTAGGGGGGCTAGCGGGAATAGAGACCCAGTACTTC; CDR3: CASSLGGLAGIETQYF
V: TRBV2; J: TRBJ1-6; D: -; size: -; DNA: TGTGCCAGCATGAGGGAAAATAATTCACCCCTCCACTTT; CDR3: CASMRENNSPLHF
V: TRBV5-1; J: TRBJ2-1; D: TRBD2; size: -; DNA: TGCGCCAGCAGCCCCTCGTGGGGCGGGAGTGGAAATGAGCAGTTCTTC; CDR3: CASSPSWGGSGNEQFF